These T cell receptor beta chains were read from a single sample in a study of blood T cell repertoires in COVID-19. Repertoires were generated with immunoSEQ multiplex PCR, while TCRdb's copy carries only in-frame clones and drops some. The table lists roughly 150,000 clones, approximately 86% of them singletons, with approximately 2.4% in the top ten. Input material: peripheral blood. These receptors were taken from a woman aged 70 to 79 with acute or convalescent COVID-19. Each CDR3 is given with its conserved first and last residue. A D gene is named only where the DNA matches it firmly. Some rows have no size entry. The others give once, few or many, or a class for an expanded clone.

clone_size: .
d_call: TRBD2
j_call: TRBJ2-2
v_call: TRBV6-5
cdr3_nt: TGTGCCAGCAGAAGCGGGGGCGGCCCCGGGGAGCTGTTTTTT
cdr3_aa: CASRSGGGPGELFF

clone_size: .
d_call: TRBD2
j_call: TRBJ2-1
v_call: TRBV7-2
cdr3_nt: TGTGCCAGCAGTCGCACCGGGGGGAATGAGCAGTTCTTC
cdr3_aa: CASSRTGGNEQFF

clone_size: .
d_call: TRBD2
j_call: TRBJ2-1
v_call: TRBV6-1
cdr3_nt: TGTGCCAGCAGTGACGTGGGACTAGCGACGCATGAGCAGTTCTTC
cdr3_aa: CASSDVGLATHEQFF

clone_size: .
d_call: TRBD1
j_call: TRBJ2-2
v_call: TRBV19
cdr3_nt: TGTGCCAGTAGTATTTTGACAGGGGACACCGGGGAGCTGTTTTTT
cdr3_aa: CASSILTGDTGELFF

clone_size: .
d_call: .
j_call: TRBJ1-3
v_call: TRBV2
cdr3_nt: TGTGCCAGCAGCCGGGTCCCTTACACCATATATTTT
cdr3_aa: CASSRVPYTIYF

clone_size: .
d_call: .
j_call: TRBJ1-2
v_call: TRBV27
cdr3_nt: TGTGCCAGCAGTTTCCCCCAGTCCCAGGGATCTAGTGACTATGGCTACACCTTC
cdr3_aa: CASSFPQSQGSSDYGYTF

clone_size: .
d_call: .
j_call: TRBJ1-2
v_call: TRBV6-5
cdr3_nt: TGTGCCACCAAACAGGGTCACTGGGACTATGGCTACACCTTC
cdr3_aa: CATKQGHWDYGYTF

clone_size: .
d_call: TRBD1
j_call: TRBJ1-4
v_call: TRBV2
cdr3_nt: TGTGCCAGCACGAGGACAGGGACCCCGGGAGAAAAACTGTTTTTT
cdr3_aa: CASTRTGTPGEKLFF

clone_size: .
d_call: .
j_call: TRBJ1-5
v_call: TRBV7-9
cdr3_nt: TGTGCCAGCAGCTTGTCGAGCGTTAAGGATCAGCCCCAGCATTTT
cdr3_aa: CASSLSSVKDQPQHF

clone_size: .
d_call: TRBD1
j_call: TRBJ1-1
v_call: TRBV7-9
cdr3_nt: TGTGCCAGCAGCCACGACAGGGCCACTGAAGCTTTCTTT
cdr3_aa: CASSHDRATEAFF

clone_size: .
d_call: .
j_call: TRBJ1-5
v_call: TRBV7-9
cdr3_nt: TGTGCCAGCAGCTTACAAGGGGGCAATCAGCCCCAGCATTTT
cdr3_aa: CASSLQGGNQPQHF

clone_size: .
d_call: .
j_call: TRBJ2-2
v_call: TRBV5-1
cdr3_nt: TGCGCCAGCAGCCCGACCACAGGGTACACCGGGGAGCTGTTTTTT
cdr3_aa: CASSPTTGYTGELFF

clone_size: .
d_call: .
j_call: TRBJ1-4
v_call: TRBV27
cdr3_nt: TGTGCCAGCAGTTTATCGGGTCGGCAGGGGAGCCAAAAACTGTTTTTT
cdr3_aa: CASSLSGRQGSQKLFF

clone_size: .
d_call: TRBD1
j_call: TRBJ1-4
v_call: TRBV5-1
cdr3_nt: TGCGCCAGCAGCCGGGGGGACAGGGCAACTAATGAAAAACTGTTTTTT
cdr3_aa: CASSRGDRATNEKLFF

clone_size: .
d_call: .
j_call: TRBJ1-2
v_call: TRBV6-5
cdr3_nt: TGTGCCTCAGCTCCTGGGGGAGGAGGGTATGGCTACACCTTC
cdr3_aa: CASAPGGGGYGYTF

clone_size: .
d_call: .
j_call: TRBJ1-5
v_call: TRBV15
cdr3_nt: TGTGCCACCAGCCCGATCGGGGTGGGCAATCAGCCCCAGCATTTT
cdr3_aa: CATSPIGVGNQPQHF

clone_size: .
d_call: .
j_call: TRBJ1-6
v_call: TRBV7-9
cdr3_nt: TGTGCCAGCAGCGGAGAGGTTAATTCACCCCTCCACTTT
cdr3_aa: CASSGEVNSPLHF

clone_size: .
d_call: TRBD1
j_call: TRBJ2-7
v_call: TRBV19
cdr3_nt: TGTGCCAGCGCCCAAGACAGGGGGCCTTTCGAGCAGTACTTC
cdr3_aa: CASAQDRGPFEQYF

clone_size: .
d_call: .
j_call: TRBJ2-4
v_call: TRBV7-2
cdr3_nt: TGTGCCAGCAGCTTGGGACAAGCCAAAAACATTCAGTACTTC
cdr3_aa: CASSLGQAKNIQYF

clone_size: once
d_call: .
j_call: TRBJ1-2
v_call: TRBV5-6
cdr3_nt: TGTGCCAGCAGCCTACCGGGAGCCAGGTCCGGGGGTGGCTACACCTTC
cdr3_aa: CASSLPGARSGGGYTF

clone_size: .
d_call: .
j_call: TRBJ2-1
v_call: TRBV3-1/TRBV3-2
cdr3_nt: TGTGCCAGCAGCACCCTAGGCAATGAGCAGTTCTTC
cdr3_aa: CASSTLGNEQFF

clone_size: once
d_call: .
j_call: TRBJ1-6
v_call: TRBV9
cdr3_nt: TGTGCCAGCAGCGTAGGCAGGGCAGGCAATAATTCACCCCTCCACTTT
cdr3_aa: CASSVGRAGNNSPLHF

clone_size: .
d_call: TRBD2
j_call: TRBJ2-5
v_call: TRBV5-4
cdr3_nt: TGTGCCAGCAGCGAAGGGACTAGCGGCGGTGAAGAGACCCAGTACTTC
cdr3_aa: CASSEGTSGGEETQYF

clone_size: .
d_call: .
j_call: TRBJ2-7
v_call: TRBV5-5
cdr3_nt: TGTGCCAGCAGCTTGGAAGGCGCACCGGCGACTTTGAGGTACTTC
cdr3_aa: CASSLEGAPATLRYF

clone_size: .
d_call: .
j_call: TRBJ1-4
v_call: TRBV18
cdr3_nt: TGTGCCAGCTCACCACCGCCCGGTGAAAAACTGTTTTTT
cdr3_aa: CASSPPPGEKLFF

clone_size: once
d_call: .
j_call: TRBJ1-1
v_call: TRBV6-5
cdr3_nt: TGTGCCAGCATCAACCCTCGGGGGAACACTGAAGCTTTCTTT
cdr3_aa: CASINPRGNTEAFF

clone_size: .
d_call: TRBD2
j_call: TRBJ2-1
v_call: TRBV9
cdr3_nt: TGTGCCAGCAGCGAGTTGACTAGCGGGGGGGTTAGCTCCTACAATGAGCAGTTCTTC
cdr3_aa: CASSELTSGGVSSYNEQFF

clone_size: .
d_call: .
j_call: TRBJ2-7
v_call: TRBV13
cdr3_nt: TGTGCCAGCAGCTTCCTCTACGAGCAGTACTTC
cdr3_aa: CASSFLYEQYF

clone_size: .
d_call: .
j_call: TRBJ2-4
v_call: TRBV30
cdr3_nt: TGTGCCTGGGGACCGGGCCACGGAGGCAAAAACATTCAGTACTTC
cdr3_aa: CAWGPGHGGKNIQYF

clone_size: .
d_call: TRBD1
j_call: TRBJ2-2
v_call: TRBV3-1/TRBV3-2
cdr3_nt: TGTGCCAGCAGTCTCAACACAGGGGGCGCCAGCACCGGGGAGCTGTTTTTT
cdr3_aa: CASSLNTGGASTGELFF

clone_size: .
d_call: TRBD1
j_call: TRBJ1-1
v_call: TRBV7-9
cdr3_nt: TGTGCCAGCAGCGTTGGACAGGGTGGCACTGAAGCTTTCTTT
cdr3_aa: CASSVGQGGTEAFF

clone_size: .
d_call: .
j_call: TRBJ2-5
v_call: TRBV5-1
cdr3_nt: TGCGCCAGCAGCTTTCAAGGGGCGGGGGAGACCCAGTACTTC
cdr3_aa: CASSFQGAGETQYF

clone_size: .
d_call: TRBD2
j_call: TRBJ2-5
v_call: TRBV5-1
cdr3_nt: TGCGCCAGCAGCTTGGAGGGGCGGGGGGGCGCAGAGACCCAGTACTTC
cdr3_aa: CASSLEGRGGAETQYF

clone_size: .
d_call: .
j_call: TRBJ1-3
v_call: TRBV7-6
cdr3_nt: TGTGCCAGCAGCTCTCAGGGGTCCGCTGGAAACACCATATATTTT
cdr3_aa: CASSSQGSAGNTIYF

clone_size: .
d_call: .
j_call: TRBJ2-7
v_call: TRBV4-1
cdr3_nt: TGCGCCAGCAGCCGGAACCGGGACATAACCTACGAGCAGTACTTC
cdr3_aa: CASSRNRDITYEQYF

clone_size: .
d_call: TRBD1
j_call: TRBJ1-4
v_call: TRBV23-1
cdr3_nt: TGCGCCAGCAGTCAATCTTCTCCGGGACAGGGAGAGCGAGATGAAAAACTGTTTTTT
cdr3_aa: CASSQSSPGQGERDEKLFF

clone_size: once
d_call: TRBD1
j_call: TRBJ1-2
v_call: TRBV6-5
cdr3_nt: TGTGCCGGCCTACGGGACAGCAACTATGGCTACACCTTC
cdr3_aa: CAGLRDSNYGYTF

clone_size: .
d_call: .
j_call: TRBJ1-5
v_call: TRBV5-6
cdr3_nt: TGTGCCAGCAGCTTGTATAAGGGGTTGGGCAATCAGCCCCAGCATTTT
cdr3_aa: CASSLYKGLGNQPQHF

clone_size: .
d_call: .
j_call: TRBJ2-2
v_call: TRBV24-1
cdr3_nt: TGTGCCACCAGTGAGGCCGGAATGGGGGGAACCGGGGAGCTGTTTTTT
cdr3_aa: CATSEAGMGGTGELFF